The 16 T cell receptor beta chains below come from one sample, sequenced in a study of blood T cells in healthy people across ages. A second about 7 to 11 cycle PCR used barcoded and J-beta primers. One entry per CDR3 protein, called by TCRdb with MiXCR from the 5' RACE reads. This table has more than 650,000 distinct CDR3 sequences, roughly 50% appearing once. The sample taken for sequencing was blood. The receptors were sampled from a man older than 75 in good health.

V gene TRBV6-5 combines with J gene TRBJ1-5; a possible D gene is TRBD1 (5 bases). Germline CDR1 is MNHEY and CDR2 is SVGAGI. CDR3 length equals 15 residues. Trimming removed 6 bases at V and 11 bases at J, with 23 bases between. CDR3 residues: CASSPEWGLEGAQHF. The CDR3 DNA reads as TGTGCCAGCAGCCCGGAGTGGGGCCTCGAAGGGGCCCAGCATTTT.

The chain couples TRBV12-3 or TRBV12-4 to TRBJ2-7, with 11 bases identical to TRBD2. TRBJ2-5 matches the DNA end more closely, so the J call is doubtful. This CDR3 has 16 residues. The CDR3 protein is CASSQSLAGVGETQYF. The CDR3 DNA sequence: TGTGCCAGCAGTCAATCACTAGCGGGAGTTGGGGAGACCCAGTACTTC.

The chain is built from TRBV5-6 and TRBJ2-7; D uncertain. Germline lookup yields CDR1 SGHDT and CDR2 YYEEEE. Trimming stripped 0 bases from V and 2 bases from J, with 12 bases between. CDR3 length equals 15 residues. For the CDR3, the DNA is TGTGCCAGCAGCTTGGGGAGTCCCTTAACCTACGAGCAGTACTTC. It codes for CASSLGSPLTYEQYF. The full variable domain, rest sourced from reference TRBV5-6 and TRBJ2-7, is DAGVTQSPTHLIKTRGQQVTLRCSPKSGHDTVSWYQQALGQGPQFIFQYYEEEERQRGNFPDRFSGHQFPNYSSELNVNALLLGDSALYLCASSLGSPLTYEQYFGPGTRLTVT.

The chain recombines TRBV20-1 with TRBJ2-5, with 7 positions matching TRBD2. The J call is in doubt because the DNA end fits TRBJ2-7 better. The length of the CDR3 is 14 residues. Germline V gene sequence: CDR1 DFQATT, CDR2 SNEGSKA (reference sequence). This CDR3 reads CSARDIGGRYEQYF. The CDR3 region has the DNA TGCAGTGCTAGAGATATAGGCGGGAGATACGAGCAGTACTTC.

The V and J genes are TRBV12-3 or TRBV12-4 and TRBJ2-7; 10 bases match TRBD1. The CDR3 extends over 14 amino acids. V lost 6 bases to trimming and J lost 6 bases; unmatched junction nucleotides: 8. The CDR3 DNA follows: TGTGCCAGCAGCCTGACAGGGGGCCGTTTCGAGCAGTACTTC. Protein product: CASSLTGGRFEQYF.

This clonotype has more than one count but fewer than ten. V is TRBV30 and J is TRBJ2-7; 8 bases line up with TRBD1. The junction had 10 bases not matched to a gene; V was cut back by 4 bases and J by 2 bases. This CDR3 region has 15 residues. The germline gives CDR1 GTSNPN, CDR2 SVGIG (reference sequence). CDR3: CAWNSDRALTYEQYF. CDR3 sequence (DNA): TGTGCCTGGAATTCGGACAGGGCCTTGACCTACGAGCAGTACTTC.

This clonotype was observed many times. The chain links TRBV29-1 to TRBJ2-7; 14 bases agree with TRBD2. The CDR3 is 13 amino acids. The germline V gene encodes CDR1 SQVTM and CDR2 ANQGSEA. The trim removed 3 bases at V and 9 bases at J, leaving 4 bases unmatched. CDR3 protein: CSVEGTSGGRQYF. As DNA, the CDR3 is TGCAGCGTTGAGGGGACTAGCGGGGGTCGGCAGTACTTC.

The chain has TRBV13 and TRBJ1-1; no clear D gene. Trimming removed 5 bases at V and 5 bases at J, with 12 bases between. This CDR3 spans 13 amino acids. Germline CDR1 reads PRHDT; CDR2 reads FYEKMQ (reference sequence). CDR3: CASSITDTTEAFF. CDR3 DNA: TGTGCCAGCAGCATCACCGACACTACTGAAGCTTTCTTT.

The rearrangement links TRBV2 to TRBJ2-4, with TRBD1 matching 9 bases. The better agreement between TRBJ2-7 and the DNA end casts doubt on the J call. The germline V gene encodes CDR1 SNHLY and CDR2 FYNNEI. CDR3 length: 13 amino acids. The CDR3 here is CASSGQGNNEQYF. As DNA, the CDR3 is TGTGCCAGCAGCGGACAGGGGAATAACGAGCAGTACTTC.

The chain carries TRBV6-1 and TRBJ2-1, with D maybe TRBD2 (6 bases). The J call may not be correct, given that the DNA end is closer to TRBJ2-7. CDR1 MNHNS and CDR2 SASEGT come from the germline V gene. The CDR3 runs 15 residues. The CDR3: CASIVGTASYNEQYF. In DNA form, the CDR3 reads TGTGCCAGCATCGTCGGGACTGCAAGCTACAATGAGCAGTACTTC.

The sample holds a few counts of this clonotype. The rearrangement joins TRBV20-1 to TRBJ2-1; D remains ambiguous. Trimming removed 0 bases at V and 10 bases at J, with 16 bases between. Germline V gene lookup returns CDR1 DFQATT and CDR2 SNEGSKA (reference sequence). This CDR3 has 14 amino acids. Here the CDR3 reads CSARDRARVVEQFF. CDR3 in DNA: TGCAGTGCTAGAGATAGGGCCCGGGTGGTCGAGCAGTTCTTC.

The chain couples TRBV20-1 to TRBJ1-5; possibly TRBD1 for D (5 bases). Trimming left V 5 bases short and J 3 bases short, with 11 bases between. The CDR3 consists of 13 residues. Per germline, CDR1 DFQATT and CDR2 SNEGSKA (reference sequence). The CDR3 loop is CSAGGGTNQPQHF. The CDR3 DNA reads TGCAGTGCTGGGGGGGGGACCAATCAGCCCCAGCATTTT.

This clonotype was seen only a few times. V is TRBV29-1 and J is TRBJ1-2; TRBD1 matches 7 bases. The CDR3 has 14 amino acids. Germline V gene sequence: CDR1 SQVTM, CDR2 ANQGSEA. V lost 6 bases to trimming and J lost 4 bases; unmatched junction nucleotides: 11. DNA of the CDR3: TGCAGCGTAGCGGGTGGACAGGCCCTCTATGGCTACACCTTC. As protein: CSVAGGQALYGYTF.

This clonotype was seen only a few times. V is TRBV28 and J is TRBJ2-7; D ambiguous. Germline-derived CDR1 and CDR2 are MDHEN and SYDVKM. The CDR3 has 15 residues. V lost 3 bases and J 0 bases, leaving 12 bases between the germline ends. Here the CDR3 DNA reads TGTGCCAGCAGTTTGGCAGCCTCTAGCTCCTACGAGCAGTACTTC. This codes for CASSLAASSSYEQYF.

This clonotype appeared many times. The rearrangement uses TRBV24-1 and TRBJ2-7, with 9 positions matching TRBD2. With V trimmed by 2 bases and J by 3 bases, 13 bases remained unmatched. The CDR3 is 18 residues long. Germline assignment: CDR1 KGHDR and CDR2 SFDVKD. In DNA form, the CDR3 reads TGTGCCACCAGTGATTCGTCCCCTCTAGCGGGGAAAATCTACGAGCAGTACTTC. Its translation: CATSDSSPLAGKIYEQYF.

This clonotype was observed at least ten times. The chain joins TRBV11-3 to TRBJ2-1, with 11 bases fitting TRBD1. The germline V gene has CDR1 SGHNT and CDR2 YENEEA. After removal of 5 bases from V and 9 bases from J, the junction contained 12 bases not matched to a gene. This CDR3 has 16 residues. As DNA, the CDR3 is TGTGCCAGCAGCCCCCAGTCCGGACAGGGGGCCGGTGAGCAGTTCTTC. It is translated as CASSPQSGQGAGEQFF.